This T cell receptor (beta chain) is from a study of T cell responses to AZD1222 COVID-19 vaccine. Study details: Second doses at about 4 or about 12 weeks were pooled. Study-wide results and limits: Spike-specific TCR breadth and depth grew following two AZD1222 doses. Seropositive at baseline were only five or six AZD1222 recipients. Vaccine-related CD4 TCRs covered spike, predominating at 160-218 and 743-854.

Sequenced by immunoSEQ multiplex PCR; TCRdb stores in-frame clones only, minus some. The repertoire has about 140,000 clones, roughly 91% of them found once; the top ten carry approximately 5.4%. Germline V CDR1 and CDR2: SGHAT, FQDESV (reference sequence). The V gene lost 5 bases and the J gene lost 5 bases, with 9 bases spanning the gap. The CDR3 is 12 amino acids. Note on this clone: Its cognate antigen is unknown.

Sample: peripheral blood, taken on day 0 of AZD1222 vaccination. The rearrangement uses TRBV11-1 and TRBJ1-1; D unresolved. The clonotype was recovered from an adult in good health. The CDR3 sequence is CASSQRETEAFF. CDR3 bases: TGTGCCAGCAGCCAGAGGGAGACTGAAGCTTTCTTT.